The 12 T cell receptor beta chains presented below share a single source sample, sequenced in a study of blood T cell repertoires in COVID-19. Data came from immunoSEQ multiplex PCR; TCRdb stores just in-frame clones and leaves some out. The table shows 120,000 or so clones, with roughly 84% occurring only once. The material sequenced was peripheral blood. These receptor sequences come from a woman aged 80 or over with acute or convalescent COVID-19.

V and J are TRBV27 and TRBJ1-5; maybe TRBD1 (6 bases). Per the germline V gene, CDR1 is MNHEY and CDR2 is SMNVEV (reference sequence). The CDR3 extends over 14 amino acids. Trimming cost V 3 bases and J 2 bases, with 8 bases left between them. The CDR3 spells CASSFSGGNQPQHF. DNA for the CDR3: TGTGCCAGCAGTTTTTCAGGGGGCAATCAGCCCCAGCATTTT.

The DNA of the CDR3 is TGTGCCAGCAGCCCCGCAGGGACTAATGAAAAACTGTTTTTT. It codes for CASSPAGTNEKLFF. The J gene is TRBJ1-4, the V gene TRBV7-2; weak D call: TRBD1 (5 bases). The CDR3 loop spans 14 amino acids. V was shortened by 5 bases and J by 2 bases, with 9 bases between the two germline ends. Germline CDR1 is SGHTA and CDR2 is FQGNSA.

V is TRBV28 and J is TRBJ2-6; the match to TRBD2 covers 11 bases. The trim removed 6 bases at V and 4 bases at J, leaving 11 bases unmatched. This CDR3 spans 18 amino acids. Germline lookup yields CDR1 MDHEN and CDR2 SYDVKM. This chain's CDR3 is CASSRSGRGISGANVLTF. The DNA for the CDR3 is TGTGCCAGCAGCCGTAGCGGGAGGGGGATCTCCGGGGCCAACGTCCTGACTTTC.

The V and J genes are TRBV19 and TRBJ1-4; 11 bases line up with TRBD1. Looked up from germline, CDR1 is LNHDA and CDR2 is SQIVND (reference sequence). This CDR3 is 13 amino acids long. The V gene end was trimmed by 7 bases and the J gene end by 10 bases; junction bases not matched to a gene: 5. The CDR3 coding sequence is TGTGCCAGTATTGGGACAGGGGGTGGAAAACTGTTTTTT. This encodes CASIGTGGGKLFF.

This chain links TRBV4-3 with TRBJ2-5, with 11 bases that match TRBD2. The J segment lost 5 bases and the V segment lost 5 bases, leaving 13 bases of the junction unmatched. CDR1 is LGHNA and CDR2 is YSLEER in the germline V gene. The CDR3 loop spans 17 amino acids. The CDR3 coding sequence is TGCGCCAGCAGCGTTGGGTATAGCGGGGGGGCCCAGGAGACCCAGTACTTC. Protein: CASSVGYSGGAQETQYF.

The rearrangement uses TRBV6-5 and TRBJ2-7; weak D call: TRBD2 (6 bases). V lost 5 bases to trimming and J lost 0 bases, with 11 bases between them. CDR3 length: 14 residues. The germline V gene has CDR1 MNHEY and CDR2 SVGAGI. The chain's CDR3 is CASSPLGGSYEQYF. Here the CDR3 DNA reads TGTGCCAGCAGTCCTCTCGGGGGCTCCTACGAGCAGTACTTC.

This clone was found once. The genes are TRBV7-6 and TRBJ2-5; TRBD2 might be the D (6 bases). This CDR3 comprises 13 residues. V was shortened by 1 base and J by 5 bases, with 8 bases between the two germline ends. The germline V gene encodes CDR1 SGHVS and CDR2 FNYEAQ. CDR3 sequence reads: CASSLGGGETQYF. The CDR3 DNA reads TGTGCCAGCAGCTTAGGAGGAGGGGAGACCCAGTACTTC. Using reference TRBV7-6 and TRBJ2-5 for the parts outside the CDR3, the full variable domain is GAGVSQSPRYKVTKRGQDVALRCDPISGHVSLYWYRQALGQGPEFLTYFNYEAQQDKSGLPNDRFSAERPEGSISTLTIQRTEQRDSAMYRCASSLGGGETQYFGPGTRLLVL.

J is TRBJ1-2 and V is TRBV2; 8 positions match TRBD1. CDR3 length: 13 amino acids. Germline V gene sequence: CDR1 SNHLY, CDR2 FYNNEI. V shed 8 bases and J 4 bases; nucleotides not matched to a gene: 6. In DNA form, the CDR3 reads TGTGCCAGCGAAAGAGACAGGGGCTATGGCTACACCTTC. Translating gives CASERDRGYGYTF.

The chain joins TRBV7-2 to TRBJ1-5, with D perhaps TRBD1 (5 bases). The germline V and J ends were trimmed by 4 bases and 6 bases, with 19 bases remaining between them. The CDR3 loop spans 16 amino acids. Germline V CDR1 and CDR2: SGHTA, FQGNSA. The CDR3 is CASSSGGVSRIQPQHF. In DNA, the CDR3 is TGTGCCAGCAGCTCGGGGGGTGTTTCACGCATTCAGCCCCAGCATTTT.

The chain links TRBV4-1 to TRBJ2-3, with D possibly matching TRBD1 (6 bases). CDR3 length equals 14 residues. The germline gives CDR1 MGHRA, CDR2 YSYEKL. V gave up 2 bases and J gave up 6 bases, with 12 bases separating them. In nucleotides, the CDR3 is TGCGCCAGCAGCCAACAGGGACAATGGGATACGCAGTATTTT. This sequence encodes CASSQQGQWDTQYF.

This clone was recorded a few times. The V gene is TRBV6-1, the J gene TRBJ2-1; TRBD1 might be the D (6 bases). CDR3 size: 15 residues. V was trimmed by 2 bases and J by 2 bases, leaving 10 bases between them. Germline V gene lookup returns CDR1 MNHNS and CDR2 SASEGT. Written as DNA, the CDR3 is TGTGCCAGCAGTGAACAGGGGCCGGCCTACAATGAGCAGTTCTTC. Translation gives CASSEQGPAYNEQFF.

This clone was detected once. The chain uses TRBV7-2 and TRBJ2-5; TRBD1 agrees at 8 bases. CDR1 and CDR2 from the germline V gene are SGHTA and FQGNSA. With V trimmed by 4 bases and J by 2 bases, 3 bases remained unmatched. This CDR3 is built from 14 residues. CDR3 sequence (DNA): TGTGCCAGCAGCTCCCGGACAGGGCAAGAGACCCAGTACTTC. It yields the protein CASSSRTGQETQYF.